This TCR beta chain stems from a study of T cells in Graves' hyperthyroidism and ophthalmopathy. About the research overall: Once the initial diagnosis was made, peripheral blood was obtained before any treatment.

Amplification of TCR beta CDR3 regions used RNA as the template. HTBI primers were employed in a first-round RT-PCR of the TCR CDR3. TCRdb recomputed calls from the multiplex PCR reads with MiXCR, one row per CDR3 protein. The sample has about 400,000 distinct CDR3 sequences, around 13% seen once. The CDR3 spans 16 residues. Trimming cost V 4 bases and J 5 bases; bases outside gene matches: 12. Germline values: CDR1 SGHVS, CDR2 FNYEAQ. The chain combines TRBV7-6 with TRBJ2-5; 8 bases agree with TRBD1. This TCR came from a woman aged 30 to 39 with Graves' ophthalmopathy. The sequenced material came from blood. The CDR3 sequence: CASSSQQGEAGETQYF. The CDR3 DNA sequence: TGTGCCAGCAGCTCTCAACAGGGGGAGGCGGGTGAGACCCAGTACTTC.